The 18 T cell receptor beta chains below all came from one sample that was sequenced in a study of T cell responses to AZD1222 COVID-19 vaccine. The data were produced by immunoSEQ multiplex PCR, yet TCRdb's version contains in-frame clones alone and is incomplete. Of 120,000 or so clones in the sample, 80% to 90% are singletons; the top ten hold 0.95% to 1.5%. The input for sequencing was peripheral blood, taken on day 0 of AZD1222 vaccination. The receptors here all came from an adult in good health.

The J gene is TRBJ1-1, the V gene TRBV5-6, with 8 bases that match TRBD1. Germline CDR1 reads SGHDT; CDR2 reads YYEEEE. This CDR3 region has 16 residues. Germline trimming cut 2 bases from V and 5 bases from J; bases unmatched to any gene: 11. The CDR3 nucleotides are TGTGCCAGCAGCTTTTGGACAGGGCTCTCTGGGACTGAAGCTTTCTTT. This sequence encodes CASSFWTGLSGTEAFF.

V is TRBV5-1 and J is TRBJ1-1; D uncertain. The CDR3 is 16 residues long. CDR1 and CDR2 from the germline V gene are SGHRS and YFSETQ. V lost 2 bases to trimming and J lost 1 base, with 15 bases between them. Here the CDR3 reads CASSLDRASRNTEAFF. DNA of the CDR3: TGCGCCAGCAGCTTAGACCGGGCCTCGAGGAACACTGAAGCTTTCTTT.

The rearrangement uses TRBV3-1 (or the pseudogene TRBV3-2) and TRBJ1-1, with 7 positions matching TRBD1. The CDR3 sequence is 19 residues long. Germline loops: CDR1 LGHDT, CDR2 YNNKEL (reference sequence). Germline trimming cut 2 bases from V and 1 base from J; bases unmatched to any gene: 16. CDR3 in amino acids: CASSQYSGTAALRNTEAFF. DNA of the CDR3: TGTGCCAGCAGCCAATATTCCGGGACAGCGGCTTTAAGGAACACTGAAGCTTTCTTT.

The chain employs TRBV10-1 and TRBJ2-3; a possible D gene is TRBD1 (6 bases). V shed 2 bases and J shed 5 bases, with 11 bases lying between them. The CDR3 runs to 14 residues. Germline-derived CDR1 and CDR2 are WNHNN and SYGVQD (reference sequence). CDR3 bases: TGCGCCAGCAGTGAGATCCAGGGGAGAGATACGCAGTATTTT. This encodes CASSEIQGRDTQYF.

The V gene is TRBV28, the J gene TRBJ2-7; D ambiguous. V was shortened by 3 bases and J by 1 base, with 13 bases between the two germline ends. The CDR3 covers 15 residues. Germline V gives CDR1 MDHEN, CDR2 SYDVKM. The CDR3 loop is CASSFAFRKSYEQYF. The CDR3 nucleotides read TGTGCCAGCAGTTTCGCCTTTAGGAAATCCTACGAGCAGTACTTC. Filled out from reference TRBV28 and TRBJ2-7, the complete variable domain reads DVKVTQSSRYLVKRTGEKVFLECVQDMDHENMFWYRQDPGLGLRLIYFSYDVKMKEKGDIPEGYSVSREKKERFSLILESASTNQTSMYLCASSFAFRKSYEQYFGPGTRLTVT.

The V gene is TRBV7-2, the J gene TRBJ1-3; D is possibly TRBD1 (5 bases). Trimming removed 3 bases from V and 4 bases from J, with 10 bases in between. CDR1 SGHTA and CDR2 FQGNSA come from the germline V gene. The CDR3 extends over 14 amino acids. The CDR3 loop is CASSFRGKGNTIYF. The CDR3 DNA follows: TGTGCCAGCAGCTTTCGGGGGAAGGGAAACACCATATATTTT.

The J gene is TRBJ1-4, the V gene TRBV6-2 or TRBV6-3, with D tentatively TRBD1 (5 bases). Germline assignment: CDR1 MNHEY and CDR2 SVGEGT. The V and J ends lost 5 bases and 5 bases respectively, with 24 bases between them. This CDR3 has 18 residues. The CDR3 DNA reads as TGTGCCAGCAGTCCCGGGACCCAGAGACCTTACGTGAATGAAAAACTGTTTTTT. Translated: CASSPGTQRPYVNEKLFF.

V and J are TRBV5-1 and TRBJ1-6; 7 bases agree with TRBD1. From germline, CDR1 is SGHRS and CDR2 YFSETQ. Trimming removed 0 bases from V and 10 bases from J; junction bases left unmatched: 7. This CDR3 has 15 residues. CDR3 coding DNA: TGCGCCAGCAGCTTGGCCGTAGGGGGCGAGTCACCCCTCCACTTT. It translates to CASSLAVGGESPLHF.

The chain employs TRBV5-1 and TRBJ2-5; D perhaps matches TRBD1 (5 bases). Germline assignment: CDR1 SGHRS and CDR2 YFSETQ. The CDR3 is made up of 18 amino acids. V lost 0 bases, J lost 2 bases, and 20 bases lay in between. CDR3 sequence: CASSLGGPLVIKQETQYF. DNA of the CDR3: TGCGCCAGCAGCTTGGGGGGCCCCTTGGTGATCAAGCAAGAGACCCAGTACTTC. Using reference TRBV5-1 and TRBJ2-5 for the parts outside the CDR3, the full variable domain is KAGVTQTPRYLIKTRGQQVTLSCSPISGHRSVSWYQQTPGQGLQFLFEYFSETQRNKGNFPGRFSGRQFSNSRSEMNVSTLELGDSALYLCASSLGGPLVIKQETQYFGPGTRLLVL.

The chain joins TRBV5-5 to TRBJ2-1; no clear D. V was pared by 7 bases and J by 9 bases, with 17 bases between. The CDR3 has 13 residues. Germline CDR1 and CDR2: SGHKS and YYEKEE (reference sequence). The CDR3 spells CASRQGVAPEQFF. CDR3 nucleotides: TGTGCCAGCCGACAAGGTGTAGCTCCTGAGCAGTTCTTC. The whole variable domain, filled in from reference TRBV5-5 and TRBJ2-1, reads DAGVTQSPTHLIKTRGQQVTLRCSPISGHKSVSWYQQVLGQGPQFIFQYYEKEERGRGNFPDRFSARQFPNYSSELNVNALLLGDSALYLCASRQGVAPEQFFGPGTRLTVL.

Regarding this clone: The junction departs from the called germline gene at one end, perhaps through a read error. The chain combines TRBV7-8 with TRBJ2-7; 7 nucleotides agree with TRBD1. This CDR3 contains 13 residues. Germline V gives CDR1 SGHVS, CDR2 FQNEAQ. CDR3 DNA: TGTGCCAGCAGCGAAACGGGACAGCCCGTACTTCAGTTC. It translates to CASSETGQPVLQF.

The chain is built from TRBV9 and TRBJ2-1, with a possible D match to TRBD1 (5 bases). CDR3 size: 13 residues. The germline gives CDR1 SGDLS, CDR2 YYNGEE. The V end was cut by 3 bases, the J end by 7 bases, with 11 bases between. The DNA for the CDR3 is TGTGCCAGCAGCGCCGAGCCAGGGAATGAGCAGTTCTTC. Protein: CASSAEPGNEQFF.

V is TRBV24-1 and J is TRBJ1-5, with D perhaps TRBD1 (5 bases). Trimming took 8 bases from V and 4 from J, leaving 17 bases between them. The CDR3 is 15 amino acids. CDR1 is KGHDR and CDR2 is SFDVKD in the germline V gene. This CDR3 is CATTVGRGGNQPQHF. CDR3 DNA sequence: TGTGCCACCACAGTTGGACGGGGGGGAAATCAGCCCCAGCATTTT.

This chain links TRBV3-1 (or the pseudogene TRBV3-2) with TRBJ2-1, with D unresolved. V was cut by 0 bases and J by 1 base, with 7 bases left in between. This CDR3 has 15 residues. Looked up from germline, CDR1 is LGHDT and CDR2 is YNNKEL (reference sequence). In DNA, the CDR3 is TGTGCCAGCAGCCAAGATGGTGGTTCCTACAATGAGCAGTTCTTC. Its protein product is CASSQDGGSYNEQFF.

The chain employs TRBV29-1 and TRBJ2-3; possible D gene TRBD2, 7 bases. Germline V gene sequence: CDR1 SQVTM, CDR2 ANQGSEA. This CDR3 comprises 14 residues. Between the trimmed V and J ends, which lost 3 bases and 0 bases, there was a span of 10 bases. CDR3 DNA: TGCAGCGTTGAGGGGGGGGCCAGCACAGATACGCAGTATTTT. Its protein is CSVEGGASTDTQYF.

V is TRBV6-1 and J is TRBJ2-7, with D perhaps matching TRBD2 (6 bases). The CDR3 is 19 amino acids. The V end lost 4 bases, the J end lost 6 bases, and 31 bases lay between the germline ends. From germline, CDR1 is MNHNS and CDR2 SASEGT. The CDR3 is CASSGPPGLRGTLIGEQYF. In DNA form, the CDR3 reads TGTGCCAGCAGTGGACCTCCTGGATTGCGGGGAACCCTTATTGGCGAGCAGTACTTC.

V is TRBV7-9 and J is TRBJ2-2; 12 nucleotides line up with TRBD2. This CDR3 is 16 amino acids long. Germline CDR1 is SEHNR and CDR2 is FQNEAQ (reference sequence). V shed 6 bases, J shed 6 bases, and the junction held 8 bases outside the gene matches. The CDR3 DNA follows: TGTGCCAGCAGTCCGACTAGCGGGGGATGGGCCGGGGAGCTGTTTTTT. Its translation: CASSPTSGGWAGELFF.

This clone was seen a single time. This chain uses TRBV2 with TRBJ1-1; D is undetermined. Trimming cost V 3 bases and J 4 bases, with 6 bases left between them. Germline V gene sequence: CDR1 SNHLY, CDR2 FYNNEI. CDR3 size: 12 residues. The DNA for the CDR3 is TGTGCCAGCAGTGAGGGAGGCACTGAAGCTTTCTTT. It translates to CASSEGGTEAFF.